This T cell receptor beta chain comes out of a study of blood T cell repertoires in COVID-19. Study as a whole: The origin of the acute and convalescent COVID-19 samples was the United States, Italy and Spain. The cDNA or gDNA used as material had been derived from T cells, B-cell-depleted T cells, or PBMCs.

Looked up from germline, CDR1 is SEHNR and CDR2 is FQNEAQ (reference sequence). This CDR3 is built from 14 residues. V lost 7 bases and J 9 bases, leaving 16 bases between the germline ends. This clone has more than one count but fewer than ten. Authors' data handling: Estimation of nucleated cell counts relied on the amplification of reference gene primers. This table comes from immunoSEQ multiplex PCR, and its TCRdb copy is limited to in-frame clones, with some not included. The V and J calls and the clone size are those of that table, but D and trimming were determined from the DNA. The sample shows about 100,000 clones, around nine tenths of them seen only once.

This clonotype was sampled from a human donor in a cohort sampled during active COVID-19. The sample taken for sequencing was peripheral blood. The chain employs TRBV7-9 and TRBJ1-6, with D perhaps matching TRBD1 (5 bases). Here the CDR3 reads CASIGGVLGSPLHF. The CDR3 nucleotides are TGTGCCAGCATCGGAGGGGTCCTGGGTTCACCCCTCCACTTT. Full variable domain (outside the CDR3, taken from reference TRBV7-9 and TRBJ1-6): DTGVSQNPRHKITKRGQNVTFRCDPISEHNRLYWYRQTLGQGPEFLTYFQNEAQLEKSRLLSDRFSAERPKGSFSTLEIQRTEQGDSAMYLCASIGGVLGSPLHFGNGTRLTVT.